A single T cell receptor (beta chain) is shown here with its context. There is no known antigen for this receptor. No qualities accompany the bases; no much larger clone lies one base away. The donors were melanoma patients. Library prep was done by the immunoSEQ multiplex PCR assay. The source is immuneACCESS, and TCRdb retained only in-frame sequences with V and J called. Part of the clones is not carried over; for the studies checked, unresolved V genes explain less than half of this, and the remainder is unexplained. Within this sample are 9,500 to 11,000 clones, with over 60% of them counted one time only. Jointly, the top ten make up roughly 20% of the sample. Measured from the cysteine to the phenylalanine, the CDR3 is 15 residues long. Just CDR3 DNA is preserved here, 45 bases in frame from base 1. The V end gives up 6 bases and the J end 2 bases, leaving 2 bases in the junction not matched to a gene. Via the germline V gene, CDR1 is MNHEY and CDR2 SVGAGI.

These data belong to a study of CD4+ T cells in melanoma (dated by TCRdb to 2021 to 2024). With respect to the entire study: Neoantigen-specific CD4+ T cells in human melanoma were what the study investigated.

Study-wide findings and limitations: The report described a correlation between neoantigen-specific CD4+ T cells and the function of CD8+ T cells, macrophages and B cells. Neoantigen-specific CD4+ T cells in melanoma were reported to show diverse differentiation states.

The material sequenced was cells from a culture (not recorded whether cultured in vitro). The chain is made from TRBV6-5 and TRBJ2-6; 9 nucleotides in the junction match TRBD1. This clonotype was obtained from a human donor with melanoma. The DNA reads as follows: TGTGCCAGCAGACAGGGGGCTACTGGGGCCAACGTCCTGACTTTC. This gives the protein CASRQGATGANVLTF.